The present entry profiles one TCR beta chain with its context. The sample comes from a study of blood T cell repertoires in COVID-19. Turning to the study itself: Sites in the United States, Italy and Spain provided acute and convalescent COVID-19 samples. The cDNA or gDNA used as material had been derived from T cells, B-cell-depleted T cells, or PBMCs.

The trim removed 1 base at V and 7 bases at J, leaving 2 bases unmatched. Germline V gene data show CDR1 as LNHNV and CDR2 as YYDKDF (reference sequence). This CDR3 contains 15 residues. Authors' analysis steps: Researchers report that nucleated cell counts were estimated from reference gene primer amplification. Assay used: immunoSEQ multiplex PCR; TCRdb lists only in-frame clones, some missing. V and J calls and clone size are copied from that table; D and trimming were computed from the DNA. Among under 130,000 clones listed, 70% to 90% were seen once. The TCR originated in a man aged 50-60 years in a cohort sampled during active COVID-19. This chain uses TRBV15 with TRBJ1-4, with 11 bases identical to TRBD1. The specimen sequenced was peripheral blood. CDR3 residues: CATSRAGTGGEKLFF. In DNA, the CDR3 is TGTGCCACCAGCAGAGCGGGGACAGGGGGTGAAAAACTGTTTTTT.